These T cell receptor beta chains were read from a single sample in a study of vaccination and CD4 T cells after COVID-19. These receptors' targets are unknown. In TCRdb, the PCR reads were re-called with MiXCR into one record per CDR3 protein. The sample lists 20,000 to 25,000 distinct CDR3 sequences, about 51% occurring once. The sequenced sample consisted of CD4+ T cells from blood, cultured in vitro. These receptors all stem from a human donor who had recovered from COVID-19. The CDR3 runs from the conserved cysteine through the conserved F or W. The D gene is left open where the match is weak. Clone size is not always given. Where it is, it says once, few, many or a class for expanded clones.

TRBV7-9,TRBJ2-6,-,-,CASSDPLDAGSGANVLTF,TGTGCCAGCAGCGACCCCTTGGATGCAGGCTCTGGGGCCAACGTCCTGACTTTC
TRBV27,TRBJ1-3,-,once,CASGVSSGNTIYF,TGTGCCAGCGGGGTGTCGTCTGGAAACACCATATATTTT
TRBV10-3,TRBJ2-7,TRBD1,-,CAISDNGQGVYEQYF,TGTGCCATCAGTGATAATGGACAGGGGGTCTACGAGCAGTACTTC
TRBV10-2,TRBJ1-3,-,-,CASRGGNTIYF,TGCGCCAGCAGAGGCGGAAACACCATATATTTT
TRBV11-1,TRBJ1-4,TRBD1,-,CASSTSQGPGEKLFF,TGTGCCAGCAGCACCTCACAGGGGCCGGGGGAAAAACTGTTTTTT
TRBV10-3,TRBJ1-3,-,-,CAISESGAGSGNTIYF,TGTGCCATCAGTGAGTCTGGAGCAGGCTCTGGAAACACCATATATTTT
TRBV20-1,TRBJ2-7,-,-,CSARGYSSSSYEQYF,TGCAGTGCTAGGGGGTACTCCTCGAGCTCCTACGAGCAGTACTTC
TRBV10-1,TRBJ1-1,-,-,CASSESGGGAEAFF,TGCGCCAGCAGTGAGTCGGGGGGAGGGGCTGAAGCTTTCTTT
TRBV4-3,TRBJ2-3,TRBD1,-,CASSQRQGTDTQYF,TGCGCCAGCAGCCAAAGACAGGGAACAGATACGCAGTATTTT
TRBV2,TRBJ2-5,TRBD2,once,CASSEGGRGKTQYF,TGTGCCAGCAGTGAAGGCGGGAGAGGAAAGACCCAGTACTTC
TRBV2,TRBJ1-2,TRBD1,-,CVSSVVGGGYGYTF,TGTGTCAGCAGTGTTGTAGGGGGCGGGTATGGCTACACCTTC
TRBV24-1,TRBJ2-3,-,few,CATSDRSGTNTDTQYF,TGTGCCACCAGTGACCGCAGCGGAACAAACACAGATACGCAGTATTTT
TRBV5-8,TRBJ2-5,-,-,CASSRRAETQYF,TGTGCCAGCAGCAGAAGAGCGGAGACCCAGTACTTC
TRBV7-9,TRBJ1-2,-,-,CASSLVPGAQGYTF,TGTGCCAGCAGCTTAGTGCCGGGGGCGCAGGGCTACACCTTC
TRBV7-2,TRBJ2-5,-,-,CASSLAEGWETQYF,TGTGCCAGCAGCTTAGCGGAGGGGTGGGAGACCCAGTACTTC
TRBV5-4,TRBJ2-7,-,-,CASSVRDGFSYEQYF,TGTGCCAGCAGCGTAAGGGACGGATTCTCCTACGAGCAGTACTTC
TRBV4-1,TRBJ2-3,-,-,CASRVRPTESGTQYF,TGCGCCAGCAGAGTGCGCCCCACGGAGTCGGGTACGCAGTATTTT
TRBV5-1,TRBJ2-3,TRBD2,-,CASSLAGRGGDTQYF,TGCGCCAGCAGCTTGGCAGGGAGGGGAGGCGATACGCAGTATTTT
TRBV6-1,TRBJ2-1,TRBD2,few,CASRSGLAGSNEQFF,TGTGCCAGCAGATCGGGACTAGCGGGATCCAATGAGCAGTTCTTC
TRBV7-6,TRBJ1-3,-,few,CARELTHWDTIYF,TGTGCCAGAGAATTGACACATTGGGACACCATATATTTT
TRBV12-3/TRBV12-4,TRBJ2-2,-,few,CASSLLAGELFF,TGTGCCAGCAGTTTGTTAGCCGGGGAGCTGTTTTTT
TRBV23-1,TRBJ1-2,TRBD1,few,CASSQEGSLGSQGDYGYTF,TGCGCCAGCAGTCAGGAGGGTTCGCTGGGATCCCAGGGGGACTATGGCTACACCTTC
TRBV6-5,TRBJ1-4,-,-,CASSYSGASDEKLFF,TGTGCCAGCAGTTACTCGGGGGCCTCAGATGAAAAACTGTTTTTT
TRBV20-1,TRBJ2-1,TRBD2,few,CSARGLAGYNEQFF,TGCAGTGCTAGAGGACTAGCGGGCTACAATGAGCAGTTCTTC
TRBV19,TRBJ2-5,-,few,CASSIGILPQETQYF,TGTGCCAGTAGTATAGGCATCCTCCCCCAAGAGACCCAGTACTTC
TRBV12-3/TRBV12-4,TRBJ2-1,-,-,CASRKGGSYNEQFF,TGTGCCAGCAGAAAGGGGGGGTCCTACAATGAGCAGTTCTTC
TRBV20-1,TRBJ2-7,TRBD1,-,CSARYGQGVYEQYF,TGCAGTGCTAGATACGGCCAGGGGGTCTACGAGCAGTACTTC
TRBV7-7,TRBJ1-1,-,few,CASSPLVGDTEAFF,TGTGCCAGCAGCCCTTTAGTGGGGGATACTGAAGCTTTCTTT
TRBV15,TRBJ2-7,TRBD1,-,CATSGERQGRAYF,TGTGCCACCAGCGGGGAAAGACAGGGTAGGGCGTACTTC
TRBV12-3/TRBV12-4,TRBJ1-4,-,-,CASSLEREGEKLFF,-